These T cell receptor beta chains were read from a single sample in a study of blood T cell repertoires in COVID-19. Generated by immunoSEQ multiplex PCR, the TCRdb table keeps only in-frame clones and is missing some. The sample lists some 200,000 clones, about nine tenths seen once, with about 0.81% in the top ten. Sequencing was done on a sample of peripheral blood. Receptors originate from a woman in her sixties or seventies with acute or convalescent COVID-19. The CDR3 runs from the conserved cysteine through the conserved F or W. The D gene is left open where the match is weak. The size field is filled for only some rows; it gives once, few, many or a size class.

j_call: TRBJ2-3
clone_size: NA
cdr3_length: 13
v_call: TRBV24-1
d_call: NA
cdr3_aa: CATSGGQLDTQYF
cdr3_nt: TGTGCCACCAGTGGCGGACAGCTAGATACGCAGTATTTT

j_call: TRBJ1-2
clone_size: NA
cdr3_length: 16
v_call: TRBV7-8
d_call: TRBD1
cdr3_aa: CASSLASFDRVNGYTF
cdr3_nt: TGTGCCAGCAGCTTAGCCTCCTTCGACAGGGTCAATGGCTACACCTTC

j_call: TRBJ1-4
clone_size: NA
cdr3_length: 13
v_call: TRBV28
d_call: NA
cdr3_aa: CASSFRGREKLFF
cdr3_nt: TGTGCCAGCAGTTTCCGAGGGCGTGAAAAACTGTTTTTT

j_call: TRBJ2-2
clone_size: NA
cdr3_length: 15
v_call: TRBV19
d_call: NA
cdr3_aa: CASSTRDWNTGELFF
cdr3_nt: TGTGCCAGTAGTACACGGGACTGGAACACCGGGGAGCTGTTTTTT

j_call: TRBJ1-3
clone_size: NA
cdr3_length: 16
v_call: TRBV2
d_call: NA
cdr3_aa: CASSEDGPFSGNTIYF
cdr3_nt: TGTGCCAGCAGTGAAGACGGTCCGTTCTCTGGAAACACCATATATTTT

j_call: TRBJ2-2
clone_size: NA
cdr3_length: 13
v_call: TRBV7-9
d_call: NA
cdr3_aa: CASSPSGAGELFF
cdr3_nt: TGTGCCAGCAGCCCATCGGGTGCCGGGGAGCTGTTTTTT

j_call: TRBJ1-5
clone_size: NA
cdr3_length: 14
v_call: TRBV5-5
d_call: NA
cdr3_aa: CASSTEISNQPQHF
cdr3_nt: TGTGCCAGCAGCACAGAGATAAGCAATCAGCCCCAGCATTTT

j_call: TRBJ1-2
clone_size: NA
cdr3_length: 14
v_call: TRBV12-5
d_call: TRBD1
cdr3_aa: CASGLAGQAYGYTF
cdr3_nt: TGTGCTAGTGGTTTGGCGGGACAGGCCTATGGCTACACCTTC

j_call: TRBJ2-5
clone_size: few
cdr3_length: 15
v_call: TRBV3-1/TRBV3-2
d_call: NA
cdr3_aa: CASSQDPHPKETQYF
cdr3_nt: TGTGCCAGCAGCCAAGATCCACATCCGAAAGAGACCCAGTACTTC

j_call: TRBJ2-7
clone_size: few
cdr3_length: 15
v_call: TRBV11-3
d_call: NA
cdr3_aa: CASSFQGGPTYEQYF
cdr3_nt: TGTGCCAGCAGCTTCCAGGGTGGGCCTACCTACGAGCAGTACTTC

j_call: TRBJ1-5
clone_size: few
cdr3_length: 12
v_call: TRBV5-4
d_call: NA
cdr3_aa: CASSEAGQPQHF
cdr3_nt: TGTGCCAGCAGCGAGGCGGGCCAGCCCCAGCATTTT

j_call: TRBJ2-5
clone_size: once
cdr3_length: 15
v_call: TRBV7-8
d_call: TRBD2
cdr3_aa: CASSLPRGGQETQYF
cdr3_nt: TGTGCCAGCAGCTTACCTCGGGGGGGACAAGAGACCCAGTACTTC

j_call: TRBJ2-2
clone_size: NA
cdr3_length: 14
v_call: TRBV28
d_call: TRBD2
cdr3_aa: CASRGSGRAGELFF
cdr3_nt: TGTGCCAGCAGAGGTAGCGGGAGAGCCGGGGAGCTGTTTTTT

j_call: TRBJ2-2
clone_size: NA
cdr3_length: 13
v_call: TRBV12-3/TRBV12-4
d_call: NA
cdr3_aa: CASSLGAGGELFF
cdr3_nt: TGTGCCAGCAGTTTAGGAGCTGGTGGGGAGCTGTTTTTT

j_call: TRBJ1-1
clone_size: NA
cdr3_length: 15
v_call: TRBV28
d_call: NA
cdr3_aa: CASSAQGSGRTEAFF
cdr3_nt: TGTGCCAGCAGTGCACAGGGTTCCGGACGGACTGAAGCTTTCTTT

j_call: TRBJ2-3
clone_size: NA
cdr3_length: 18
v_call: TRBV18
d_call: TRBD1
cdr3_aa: CASSPLSGTGRSTDTQYF
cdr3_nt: TGTGCCAGCTCTCCTCTTTCCGGGACAGGGCGATCGACAGATACGCAGTATTTT

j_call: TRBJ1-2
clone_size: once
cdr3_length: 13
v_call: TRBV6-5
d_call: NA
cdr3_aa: CASSGGPNYGYTF
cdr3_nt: TGTGCCAGCTCCGGGGGACCGAACTATGGCTACACCTTC

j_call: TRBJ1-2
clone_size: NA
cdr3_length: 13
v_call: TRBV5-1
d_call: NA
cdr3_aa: CASSLGGQNIYTF
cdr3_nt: TGCGCCAGCAGCTTGGGAGGACAGAATATCTACACCTTC

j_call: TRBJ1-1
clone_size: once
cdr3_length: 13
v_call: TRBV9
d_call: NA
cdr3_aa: CASSDGKNTEAFF
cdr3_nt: TGTGCCAGCAGCGACGGGAAGAACACTGAAGCTTTCTTT

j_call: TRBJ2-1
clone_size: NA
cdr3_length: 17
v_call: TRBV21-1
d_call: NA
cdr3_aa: CASSKEGLGQGPGEQFF
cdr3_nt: TGTGCCAGCAGCAAAGAGGGATTGGGACAGGGGCCAGGAGAGCAGTTCTTC

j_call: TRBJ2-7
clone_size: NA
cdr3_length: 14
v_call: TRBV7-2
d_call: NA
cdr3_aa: CASSFRGRGYEQYF
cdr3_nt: TGTGCCAGCAGTTTTAGGGGCAGGGGCTACGAGCAGTACTTC

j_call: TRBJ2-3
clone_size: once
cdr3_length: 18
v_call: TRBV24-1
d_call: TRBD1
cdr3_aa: CATSDPGTAQRGADTQYF
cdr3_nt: TGTGCCACCAGTGACCCCGGGACAGCGCAAAGGGGAGCCGATACGCAGTATTTT

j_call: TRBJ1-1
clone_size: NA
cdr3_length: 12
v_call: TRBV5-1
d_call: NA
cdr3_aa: CASSLDSTEAFF
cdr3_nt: TGCGCCAGCAGCTTGGATAGCACTGAAGCTTTCTTT

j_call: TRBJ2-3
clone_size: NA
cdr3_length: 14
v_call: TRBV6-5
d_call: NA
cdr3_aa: CASTRGRNSDTQYF
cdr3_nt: TGTGCCAGCACCCGCGGTCGGAATTCAGATACGCAGTATTTT

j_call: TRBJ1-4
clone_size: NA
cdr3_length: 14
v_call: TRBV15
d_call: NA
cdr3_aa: CATSREGVGEKLFF
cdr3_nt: TGTGCCACCAGCAGAGAAGGGGTCGGTGAAAAACTGTTTTTT

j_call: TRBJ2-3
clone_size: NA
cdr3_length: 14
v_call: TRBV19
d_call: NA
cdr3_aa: CASSMGSYTDTQYF
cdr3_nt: TGTGCCAGTAGTATGGGTAGCTACACAGATACGCAGTATTTT

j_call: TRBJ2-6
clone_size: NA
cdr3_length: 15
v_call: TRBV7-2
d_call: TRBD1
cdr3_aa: CASSSQGAGANVLTF
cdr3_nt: TGTGCCAGCAGTTCCCAGGGGGCTGGGGCCAACGTCCTGACTTTC

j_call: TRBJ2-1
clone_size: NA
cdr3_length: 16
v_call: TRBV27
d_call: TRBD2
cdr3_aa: CASSFLGGSSYNEQFF
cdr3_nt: TGTGCCAGCAGTTTTCTGGGCGGGAGCTCCTACAATGAGCAGTTCTTC

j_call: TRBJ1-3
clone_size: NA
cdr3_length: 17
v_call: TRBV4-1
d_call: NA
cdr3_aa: CASSQLPWRSSGNTIYF
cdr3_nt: TGCGCCAGCAGCCAACTCCCTTGGAGGAGCTCTGGAAACACCATATATTTT

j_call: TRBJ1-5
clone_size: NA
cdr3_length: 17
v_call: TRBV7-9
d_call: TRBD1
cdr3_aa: CASSFRTGEESNQPQHF
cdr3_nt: TGTGCCAGCAGCTTCAGGACAGGGGAAGAGAGCAATCAGCCCCAGCATTTT

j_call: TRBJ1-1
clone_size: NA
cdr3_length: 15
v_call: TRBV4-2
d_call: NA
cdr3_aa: CASSQAGTGSTEAFF
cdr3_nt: TGTGCCAGCAGCCAAGCGGGAACAGGGTCCACTGAAGCTTTCTTT

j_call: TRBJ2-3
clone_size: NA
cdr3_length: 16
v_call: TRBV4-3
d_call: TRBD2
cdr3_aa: CASSQDTAGGSDTQYF
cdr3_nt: TGCGCCAGCAGCCAAGATACGGCGGGAGGTTCAGATACGCAGTATTTT

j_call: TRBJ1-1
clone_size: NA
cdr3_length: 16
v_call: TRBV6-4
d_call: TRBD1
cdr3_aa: CASSPRSGGMNTEAFF
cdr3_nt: TGTGCCAGCAGTCCCAGGTCAGGGGGCATGAACACTGAAGCTTTCTTT

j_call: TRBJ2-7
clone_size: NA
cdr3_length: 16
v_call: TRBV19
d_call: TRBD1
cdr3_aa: CASSPSGTGGSYEQYF
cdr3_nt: TGTGCCAGTAGTCCCTCCGGGACAGGGGGCTCCTACGAGCAGTACTTC

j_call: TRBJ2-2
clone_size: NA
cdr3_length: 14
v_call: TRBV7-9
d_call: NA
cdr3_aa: CASSSTVNTGELFF
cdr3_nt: TGTGCCAGCAGCTCTACAGTGAACACCGGGGAGCTGTTTTTT

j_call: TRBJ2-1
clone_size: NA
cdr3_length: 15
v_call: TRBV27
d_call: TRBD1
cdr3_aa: CASRGQGLPNNEQFF
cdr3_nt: TGTGCCAGCAGGGGACAGGGGCTACCCAACAATGAGCAGTTCTTC

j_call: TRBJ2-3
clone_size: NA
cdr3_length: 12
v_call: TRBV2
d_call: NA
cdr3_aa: CASKGWTDTQYF
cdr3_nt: TGTGCCAGCAAGGGGTGGACAGATACGCAGTATTTT